The 21 T cell receptor beta chains below were found in one sample sequenced in a study of blood T cell repertoires in COVID-19. Assay: immunoSEQ multiplex PCR; the TCRdb copy retains only in-frame clones and omits some. The sample contains fewer than 60,000 clones, approximately 80% of which appear only once. Material for sequencing was peripheral blood. The receptors stem from a man under 40 with COVID-19, enrolled during active disease.

The chain combines TRBV30 with TRBJ1-6; D gene unclear. Germline CDR1 is GTSNPN and CDR2 is SVGIG (reference sequence). This CDR3 comprises 16 residues. The V end lost 2 bases, the J end lost 0 bases, and 11 bases lay between the germline ends. CDR3 DNA: TGTGCCTGGAGTTCAAGCGCGAGCTCCTATAATTCACCCCTCCACTTT. Protein product: CAWSSSASSYNSPLHF. Full variable domain (missing parts from reference TRBV30 and TRBJ1-6): SQTIHQWPATLVQPVGSPLSLECTVEGTSNPNLYWYRQAAGRGLQLLFYSVGIGQISSEVPQNLSASRPQDRQFILSSKKLLLSDSGFYLCAWSSSASSYNSPLHFGNGTRLTVT.

The rearrangement joins TRBV5-1 to TRBJ2-7, with 8 bases fitting TRBD1. The CDR3 runs 15 residues. V was pared by 0 bases and J by 6 bases, with 8 bases of the junction left unmatched. The germline V gene has CDR1 SGHRS and CDR2 YFSETQ. CDR3 coding DNA: TGCGCCAGCAGCTTGGCGCAGGGGGCTTCCCTCGAGCAGTACTTC. Translated, it gives CASSLAQGASLEQYF.

The gene calls are TRBV6-5 and TRBJ2-7; D might be TRBD2 (5 bases). Between the trimmed V and J ends, which lost 7 bases and 6 bases, there was a span of 13 bases. The CDR3 has 12 amino acids. Germline V gives CDR1 MNHEY, CDR2 SVGAGI. The CDR3 loop reads CASTRTAGEQYF. The CDR3 DNA reads TGTGCCAGCACCCGAACCGCGGGCGAGCAGTACTTC.

The chain combines TRBV19 with TRBJ1-5, with unresolved D. Germline lookup yields CDR1 LNHDA and CDR2 SQIVND (reference sequence). Trimming removed 6 bases at V and 7 bases at J, with 13 bases between. The CDR3 consists of 13 residues. The CDR3 spells CASSISLFQPQHF. In DNA, the CDR3 is TGTGCCAGTAGCATTTCCCTATTCCAGCCCCAGCATTTT. Filled out from reference TRBV19 and TRBJ1-5, the complete variable domain reads DGGITQSPKYLFRKEGQNVTLSCEQNLNHDAMYWYRQDPGQGLRLIYYSQIVNDFQKGDIAEGYSVSREKKESFPLTVTSAQKNPTAFYLCASSISLFQPQHFGDGTRLSIL.

The V gene is TRBV9, the J gene TRBJ2-1; tentative D call: TRBD2 (5 bases). Germline values: CDR1 SGDLS, CDR2 YYNGEE. V was cut by 0 bases and J by 3 bases, with 10 bases left in between. The CDR3 consists of 15 residues. CDR3 in amino acids: CASSVATGDYNEQFF. The CDR3 bases are TGTGCCAGCAGCGTAGCTACCGGGGACTACAATGAGCAGTTCTTC.

The chain combines TRBV28 with TRBJ1-2; D is ambiguous. V lost 2 bases to trimming and J lost 4 bases, with 8 bases between them. CDR1 and CDR2 (germline): MDHEN, SYDVKM. The CDR3 is 13 residues long. This chain's CDR3 is CASSLAEAYGYTF. CDR3 coding DNA: TGTGCCAGCAGTTTAGCAGAGGCCTATGGCTACACCTTC.

The chain employs TRBV3-1 (or the pseudogene TRBV3-2) and TRBJ2-1, with 13 positions matching TRBD2. Germline CDR1 is LGHDT and CDR2 is YNNKEL (reference sequence). V lost 3 bases, J lost 6 bases, and 5 bases stayed unmatched. The CDR3 totals 16 residues. The CDR3 DNA is TGTGCCAGCAGCCAGGGACTAGCGGGATTTTCCAATGAGCAGTTCTTC. Encoded protein: CASSQGLAGFSNEQFF.

The chain joins TRBV6-5 to TRBJ2-5; the D gene is possibly TRBD1 (5 bases). The CDR3 is made up of 12 amino acids. Germline CDR1 is MNHEY and CDR2 is SVGAGI. V was pared by 5 bases and J by 5 bases, with 9 bases between. CDR3 DNA sequence: TGTGCCAGCAGTCCCTCAGGGGAGACCCAGTACTTC. Encoded protein: CASSPSGETQYF.

The chain recombines TRBV9 with TRBJ1-6; the match to TRBD1 covers 7 bases. The CDR3 has 19 residues. In germline, CDR1 is SGDLS, CDR2 YYNGEE. V was pared by 3 bases and J by 0 bases, with 12 bases of the junction left unmatched. CDR3 DNA sequence: TGTGCCAGCAGCGCAAACCCCGGGACAGAGAGCTCCTATAATTCACCCCTCCACTTT. Translated: CASSANPGTESSYNSPLHF.

The V gene is TRBV6-6, the J gene TRBJ2-3; D possibly uses TRBD1 or TRBD2 (7 bases each). Trimming removed 5 bases at V and 4 bases at J, with 13 bases between. The CDR3 runs 14 residues. Germline assignment: CDR1 MNHNY and CDR2 SVGAGI (reference sequence). The CDR3 coding sequence is TGTGCCAGCAGTCGACAGGGAGGGTCAGATACGCAGTATTTT. Its protein product is CASSRQGGSDTQYF.

The rearrangement links TRBV6-2 or TRBV6-3 to TRBJ1-1; no clear D. V lost 0 bases and J 0 bases, leaving 8 bases between the germline ends. CDR3 length: 15 amino acids. Germline CDR1 and CDR2: MNHEY and SVGEGT. The CDR3 DNA reads TGTGCCAGCAGTTACTCGGAGGGATTGAACACTGAAGCTTTCTTT. Amino acid sequence: CASSYSEGLNTEAFF.

The V gene is TRBV18, the J gene TRBJ1-1; a weak D match, TRBD1 (6 bases). The CDR3 is made up of 17 amino acids. V was trimmed by 2 bases and J by 0 bases, leaving 16 bases between them. Per germline, CDR1 KGHSH and CDR2 LQKENI. The CDR3 region is CASSPTRMTGMNTEAFF. CDR3 DNA: TGTGCCAGCTCACCAACTCGAATGACAGGCATGAACACTGAAGCTTTCTTT.

This rearrangement joins TRBV9 to TRBJ2-1, with D possibly TRBD2 on 6 matching bases. Trimming left V 3 bases short and J 3 bases short, with 13 bases between. Germline CDR1 is SGDLS and CDR2 is YYNGEE. This CDR3 region has 15 residues. CDR3 region: CASSDSAGNYNEQFF. The CDR3 DNA is TGTGCCAGCAGCGATTCCGCGGGAAACTACAATGAGCAGTTCTTC.

V usage is TRBV27 and J usage is TRBJ2-7; D possibly corresponds to TRBD2 (6 bases). Between the trimmed V and J ends, which lost 2 bases and 6 bases, there was a span of 14 bases. This CDR3 is 14 amino acids long. Germline V gene data show CDR1 as MNHEY and CDR2 as SMNVEV (reference sequence). This CDR3 is CASSLRERSREQYF. For the CDR3, the DNA is TGTGCCAGCAGTTTACGGGAGCGATCGCGCGAGCAGTACTTC.

The genes are TRBV2 and TRBJ2-1, with a tentative D call TRBD2 (5 bases). Germline V gives CDR1 SNHLY, CDR2 FYNNEI. This CDR3 contains 12 residues. Trimming pared 6 bases from V and 8 bases from J, leaving 11 bases between. The CDR3 DNA reads TGTGCCAGCAGGAGGGTTGGTGATGAGCAGTTCTTC. It is translated as CASRRVGDEQFF.

The V call is TRBV18, the J call TRBJ1-2; possible D gene TRBD1, 6 bases. This CDR3 spans 15 amino acids. Germline CDR1 is KGHSH and CDR2 is LQKENI. With 2 bases removed from V and 2 bases from J, the gap between germline ends came to 12 bases. The CDR3 loop is CASSPGVGANYGYTF. The CDR3 coding sequence is TGTGCCAGCTCACCAGGGGTGGGGGCCAACTATGGCTACACCTTC.

This chain joins TRBV5-1 and TRBJ2-5, with 11 bases matching TRBD2. The CDR3 loop spans 14 amino acids. J lost 5 bases, V lost 2 bases, and 2 bases had no gene match. CDR1 and CDR2 from the germline V gene are SGHRS and YFSETQ. DNA for the CDR3: TGCGCCAGCAGCTTAACTAGCGGGAGTGAGACCCAGTACTTC. Translating gives CASSLTSGSETQYF.

The chain couples TRBV6-5 to TRBJ1-5; D gene uncertain. Trimming shortened V by 2 bases and J by 6 bases, and 11 bases separated the two germline ends. From germline, CDR1 is MNHEY and CDR2 SVGAGI. This CDR3 is 14 amino acids long. CDR3 residues: CASSYGILGQPQHF. The DNA of the CDR3 is TGTGCCAGCAGTTACGGTATTCTCGGTCAGCCCCAGCATTTT.

J is TRBJ1-3 and V is TRBV27; D gene ambiguous. The germline V gene has CDR1 MNHEY and CDR2 SMNVEV (reference sequence). V lost 0 bases to trimming and J lost 0 bases, with 9 bases between them. The CDR3 has 16 residues. Written as DNA, the CDR3 is TGTGCCAGCAGTTTATCGGGGAGATTCTCTGGAAACACCATATATTTT. Its translation: CASSLSGRFSGNTIYF.

This clone appeared once. The genes are TRBV28 and TRBJ1-3; the D is unclear. Trimming removed 4 bases from V and 1 base from J, with 8 bases in between. The CDR3 loop spans 14 amino acids. The germline CDR1 and CDR2 sequences are MDHEN and SYDVKM. For the CDR3, the DNA is TGTGCCAGCAGTTCGACACTTTCTGGAAACACCATATATTTT. Amino acid sequence: CASSSTLSGNTIYF.

The rearrangement joins TRBV9 to TRBJ2-7; 7 positions agree with TRBD1. The V gene end was trimmed by 0 bases and the J gene end by 3 bases; junction bases not matched to a gene: 3. Per the germline V gene, CDR1 is SGDLS and CDR2 is YYNGEE. The CDR3 contains 14 residues. The CDR3 DNA is TGTGCCAGCAGCGTAGCAGGGGGAGACTACGAGCAGTACTTC. Its translation: CASSVAGGDYEQYF.